This TCR beta chain stems from a study of T cell repertoires in cytomegalovirus infection. Turning to the study itself: The authors used CMV epitopes that were HLA-C-restricted (recently identified) and HLA-B-restricted (well studied). Public TCR beta signatures were indicative of both CMV infection and a matching HLA type. Overall study findings and caveats: CMV-specific HLA-C-restricted TCR beta clonotypes dominated the ex vivo response.

This clonotype was seen ten or more times. No antigen is known for it. TCRdb re-called the reads through MiXCR, storing one row per CDR3 protein. The sample lists about 83,000 distinct CDR3 sequences, about 29% seen once, with roughly 70% in the top ten. Looked up from germline, CDR1 is SGHNT and CDR2 is YYREEE (reference sequence). CDR3 length: 16 residues. The germline V and J ends were trimmed by 4 bases and 2 bases, with 13 bases remaining between them. The chain couples TRBV5-4 to TRBJ2-6; TRBD2 is a possible D gene (6 bases). This clonotype was sampled from a human donor in good health (CMV status not recorded). Some clones in this sample may be carry-over from other donors' samples. Source: CD8+ T cells from cultured PBMCs, taken from culture after CMV antigen stimulation. The CDR3 DNA sequence: TGTGCCAGCAGCCCAGATGGGGGGACTGGGGCCAACGTCCTGACTTTC. It yields the protein CASSPDGGTGANVLTF.